This paragraph reports one T cell receptor beta chain. Its antigen is as yet unknown. Here immunoSEQ multiplex PCR was the method, and the copy in TCRdb shows in-frame clones only, minus some. The repertoire holds 190,000 or so clones, with about 93% as singletons. The data were taken from a study of shared clonotypes between healthy human individuals. On the study more broadly: Aged 18 to 49, the donors were a couple of women and a few men.

Trimming removed 2 bases from V and 0 bases from J; junction bases left unmatched: 9. Germline V gene sequence: CDR1 SEHNR, CDR2 FQNEAQ (reference sequence). The CDR3 runs 17 residues. Points from the study as a whole: Specimens sampled were limited to blood, with tissue repertoires likely differing. Sharing across four donors was highest in naive CD4 (around 5%) and lowest in memory CD8 (approximately 0.4%).

The V gene is TRBV7-9, the J gene TRBJ1-1, with 7 bases aligning to TRBD1. Specimen: naive CD4+ T cells sorted from blood. Subset here: CD45RA+ positively selected. The sequence was obtained from a young woman in good health. In DNA form, the CDR3 reads TGTGCCAGCAGCTTACGCCCGGACAGGCCGATGAACACTGAAGCTTTCTTT. Its protein is CASSLRPDRPMNTEAFF.